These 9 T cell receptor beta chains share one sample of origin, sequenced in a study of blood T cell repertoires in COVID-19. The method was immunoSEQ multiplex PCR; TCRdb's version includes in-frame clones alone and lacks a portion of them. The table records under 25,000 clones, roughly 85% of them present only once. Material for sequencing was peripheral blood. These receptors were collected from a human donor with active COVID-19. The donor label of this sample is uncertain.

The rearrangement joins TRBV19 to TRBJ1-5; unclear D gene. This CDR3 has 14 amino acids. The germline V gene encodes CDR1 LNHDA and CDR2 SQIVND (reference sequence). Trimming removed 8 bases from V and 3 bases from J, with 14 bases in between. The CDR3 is CASAWRGVNQPQHF. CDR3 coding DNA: TGTGCCAGTGCTTGGCGGGGAGTCAATCAGCCCCAGCATTTT.

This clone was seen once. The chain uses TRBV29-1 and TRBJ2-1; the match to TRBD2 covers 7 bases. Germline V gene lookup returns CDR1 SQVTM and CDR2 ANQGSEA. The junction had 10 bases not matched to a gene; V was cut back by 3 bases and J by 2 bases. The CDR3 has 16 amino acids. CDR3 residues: CSVEGPSSGAYNEQFF. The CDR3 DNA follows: TGCAGCGTTGAGGGCCCCTCCAGCGGGGCCTACAATGAGCAGTTCTTC.

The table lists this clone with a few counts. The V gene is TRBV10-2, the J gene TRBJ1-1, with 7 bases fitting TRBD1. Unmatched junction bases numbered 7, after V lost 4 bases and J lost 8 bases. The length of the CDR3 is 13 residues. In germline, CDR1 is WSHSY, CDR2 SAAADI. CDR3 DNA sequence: TGCGCCAGCAGTGCCTTTAGGGACAGAGAAGCTTTCTTT. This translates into CASSAFRDREAFF.

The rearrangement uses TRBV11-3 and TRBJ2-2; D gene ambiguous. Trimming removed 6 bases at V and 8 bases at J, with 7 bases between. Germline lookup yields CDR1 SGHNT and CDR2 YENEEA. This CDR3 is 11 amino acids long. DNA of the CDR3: TGTGCCAGCAGAGTTCAGGGGGAGCTGTTTTTT. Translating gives CASRVQGELFF.

The CDR3 loop reads CASSGQYTDTQYF. CDR3 nucleotides: TGTGCCAGCAGCGGACAGTACACAGATACGCAGTATTTT. The J gene is TRBJ2-3, the V gene TRBV7-9, with D possibly TRBD1 on 6 matching bases. The V gene lost 5 bases and the J gene lost 2 bases, with 8 bases spanning the gap. Germline lookup yields CDR1 SEHNR and CDR2 FQNEAQ (reference sequence). CDR3 length: 13 residues.

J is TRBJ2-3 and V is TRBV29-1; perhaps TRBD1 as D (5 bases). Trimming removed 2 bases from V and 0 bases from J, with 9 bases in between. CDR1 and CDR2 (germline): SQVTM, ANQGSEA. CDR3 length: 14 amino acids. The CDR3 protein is CSVERQGSTDTQYF. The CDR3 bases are TGCAGCGTTGAACGGCAGGGTAGCACAGATACGCAGTATTTT.

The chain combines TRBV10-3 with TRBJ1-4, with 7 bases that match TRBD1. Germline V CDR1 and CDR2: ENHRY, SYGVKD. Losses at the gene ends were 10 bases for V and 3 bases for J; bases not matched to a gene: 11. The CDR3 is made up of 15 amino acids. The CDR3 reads CASKQTGVANEKLFF. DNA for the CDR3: TGTGCCAGCAAACAAACAGGGGTGGCTAATGAAAAACTGTTTTTT.

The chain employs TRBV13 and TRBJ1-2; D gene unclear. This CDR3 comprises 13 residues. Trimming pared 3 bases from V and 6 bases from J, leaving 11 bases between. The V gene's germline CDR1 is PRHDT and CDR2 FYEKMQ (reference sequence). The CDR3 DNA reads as TGTGCCAGCAGCTTGAAGTGGAGGGATGGCTACACCTTC. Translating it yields CASSLKWRDGYTF.

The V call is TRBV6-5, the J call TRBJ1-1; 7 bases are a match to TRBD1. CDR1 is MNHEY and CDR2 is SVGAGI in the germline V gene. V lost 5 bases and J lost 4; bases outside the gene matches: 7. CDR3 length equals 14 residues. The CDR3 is CASSPRTGSTEAFF. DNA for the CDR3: TGTGCCAGCAGTCCCAGGACAGGAAGCACTGAAGCTTTCTTT.